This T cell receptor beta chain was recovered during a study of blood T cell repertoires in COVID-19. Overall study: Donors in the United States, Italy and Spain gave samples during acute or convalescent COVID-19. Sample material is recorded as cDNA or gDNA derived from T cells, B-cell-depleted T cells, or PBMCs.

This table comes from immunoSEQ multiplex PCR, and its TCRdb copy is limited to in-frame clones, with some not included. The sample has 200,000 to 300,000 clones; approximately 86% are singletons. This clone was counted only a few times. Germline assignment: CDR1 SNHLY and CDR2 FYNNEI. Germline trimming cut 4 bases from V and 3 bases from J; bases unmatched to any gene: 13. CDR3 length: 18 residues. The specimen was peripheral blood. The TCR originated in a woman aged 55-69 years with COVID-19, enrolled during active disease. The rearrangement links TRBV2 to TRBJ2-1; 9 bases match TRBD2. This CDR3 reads CASSGRGGLAGFYNEQFF. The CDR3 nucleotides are TGTGCCAGCAGTGGTCGTGGTGGGCTAGCGGGATTCTACAATGAGCAGTTCTTC.